This entry lists 9 T cell receptor beta chains sequenced from one sample in a study of T cell responses to AZD1222 COVID-19 vaccine. The assay was immunoSEQ multiplex PCR, and TCRdb's table has in-frame clones only and misses some. Of around 91,000 clones in the sample, around nine tenths were seen once. The sample was peripheral blood, taken on day 0 of AZD1222 vaccination. The receptors stem from an adult in good health.

The genes are TRBV7-9 and TRBJ2-2; 9 bases are a match to TRBD1. V shed 5 bases, J shed 9 bases, and the junction held 10 bases outside the gene matches. This CDR3 region has 15 residues. Per the germline V gene, CDR1 is SEHNR and CDR2 is FQNEAQ (reference sequence). CDR3 region: CASSPDRGQLRELFF. CDR3 bases: TGTGCCAGCAGCCCGGACAGGGGCCAGTTACGGGAGCTGTTTTTT.

In its sample, this clone was seen once. V is TRBV19 and J is TRBJ1-5; tentatively, D is TRBD1 (5 bases). V lost 8 bases and J lost 5, with 16 bases in between. Germline V gene data show CDR1 as LNHDA and CDR2 as SQIVND (reference sequence). The CDR3 is made up of 14 amino acids. This chain's CDR3 is CASGAGVFDQPQHF. DNA for the CDR3: TGTGCCAGTGGTGCGGGGGTTTTCGATCAGCCCCAGCATTTT.

This clone was counted once. The chain carries TRBV18 and TRBJ2-5; 9 bases fit TRBD1. The CDR3 is 14 residues long. After removal of 6 bases from V and 3 bases from J, the junction contained 5 bases not matched to a gene. Germline V gene data show CDR1 as KGHSH and CDR2 as LQKENI. The CDR3 loop is CASSTGGSEETQYF. The CDR3 DNA follows: TGTGCCAGCTCTACAGGGGGCAGCGAAGAGACCCAGTACTTC.

Only one count was recorded for this clone. The V and J genes are TRBV11-3 and TRBJ2-2; 9 bases are a match to TRBD2. Germline V lookup: CDR1 SGHNT, CDR2 YENEEA. There are 16 residues in the CDR3. With 2 bases clipped from V and 3 bases from J, the junction kept 4 bases outside the gene matches. CDR3 sequence: CASSLLAGGDTGELFF. The CDR3 DNA reads as TGTGCCAGCAGCTTACTTGCGGGAGGGGACACCGGGGAGCTGTTTTTT. Drawing the rest from reference TRBV11-3 and TRBJ2-2, the complete variable domain is EAGVVQSPRYKIIEKKQPVAFWCNPISGHNTLYWYLQNLGQGPELLIRYENEEAVDDSQLPKDRFSAERLKGVDSTLKIQPAELGDSAVYLCASSLLAGGDTGELFFGEGSRLTVL.

This chain uses TRBV19 with TRBJ1-6; 9 bases agree with TRBD1. The trim removed 6 bases at V and 5 bases at J, leaving 2 bases unmatched. There are 14 residues in the CDR3. The V gene's germline CDR1 is LNHDA and CDR2 SQIVND (reference sequence). The CDR3 DNA reads TGTGCCAGTAGACAGGGGGCAGATAATTCACCCCTCCACTTT. This sequence encodes CASRQGADNSPLHF.

The chain carries TRBV7-2 and TRBJ1-2; D is unclear. The CDR3 is 13 amino acids. Germline V gene sequence: CDR1 SGHTA, CDR2 FQGNSA. Trimming left V 5 bases short and J 4 bases short, with 11 bases between. The CDR3 loop is CASSGGISYGYTF. CDR3 nucleotide sequence: TGTGCCAGCAGCGGCGGGATCAGCTATGGCTACACCTTC.

The CDR3 is CASSTGGNQPQHF. CDR3 coding DNA: TGTGCCAGCAGCACGGGGGGCAATCAGCCCCAGCATTTT. This chain connects TRBV7-2 to TRBJ1-5; D may be TRBD1 (5 bases). The germline gives CDR1 SGHTA, CDR2 FQGNSA. This CDR3 has 13 residues. V was pared by 5 bases and J by 2 bases, with 7 bases between.

The J gene is TRBJ2-4, the V gene TRBV12-3 or TRBV12-4, with no clear D. The CDR3 is 10 residues long. Deletions cut 3 bases from V and 8 bases from J, with 2 bases between. CDR3 region: CASSLYIQYF. For the CDR3, the DNA is TGTGCCAGCAGTTTGTACATTCAGTACTTC.

The chain links TRBV5-6 to TRBJ1-1, with D uncertain. The CDR3 is made up of 15 amino acids. The germline V gene encodes CDR1 SGHDT and CDR2 YYEEEE. V lost 3 bases, J lost 2 bases, and 14 bases lay in between. CDR3 in DNA: TGTGCCAGCAGCTGGATGGCGGTGGGAAACACTGAAGCTTTCTTT. This codes for CASSWMAVGNTEAFF.